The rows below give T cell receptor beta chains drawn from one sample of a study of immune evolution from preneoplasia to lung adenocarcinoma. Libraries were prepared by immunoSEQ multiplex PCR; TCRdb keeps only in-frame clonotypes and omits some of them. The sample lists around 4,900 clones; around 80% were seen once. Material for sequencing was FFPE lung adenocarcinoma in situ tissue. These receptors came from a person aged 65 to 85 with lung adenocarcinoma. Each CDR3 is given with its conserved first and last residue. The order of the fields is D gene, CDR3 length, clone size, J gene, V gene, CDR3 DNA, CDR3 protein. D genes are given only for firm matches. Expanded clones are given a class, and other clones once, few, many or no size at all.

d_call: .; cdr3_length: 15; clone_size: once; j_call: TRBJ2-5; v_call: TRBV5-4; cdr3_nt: TGTGCCAGCAGCTTGGCGGGGCCATGGGAAGAGACCCAGTACTTC; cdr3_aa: CASSLAGPWEETQYF
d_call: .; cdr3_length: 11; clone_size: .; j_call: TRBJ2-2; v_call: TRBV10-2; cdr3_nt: TGCGCCAGCACTGGGGGCGGGGAGCTGTTTTTT; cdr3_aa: CASTGGGELFF
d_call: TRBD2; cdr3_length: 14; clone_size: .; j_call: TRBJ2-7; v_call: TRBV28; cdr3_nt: TGTGCCAGCCATTCGGATAGCGGGTACTACGAGCAGTACTTC; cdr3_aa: CASHSDSGYYEQYF
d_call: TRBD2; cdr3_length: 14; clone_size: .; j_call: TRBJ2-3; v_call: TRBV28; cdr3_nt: TGTGCCAGCAGGACTAGCGGGGGGTCAGATACGCAGTATTTT; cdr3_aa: CASRTSGGSDTQYF
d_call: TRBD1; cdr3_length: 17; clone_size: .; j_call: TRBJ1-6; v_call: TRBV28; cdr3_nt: TGTGCCAGCAGCGGGACAGAAACCATATTTTATAATTCACCCCTCCACTTT; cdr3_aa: CASSGTETIFYNSPLHF
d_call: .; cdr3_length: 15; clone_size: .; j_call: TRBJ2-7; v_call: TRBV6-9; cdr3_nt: TGTGCCAGCAGTTACGGTTTGGGTATCTCCTACGAGCAGTACTTC; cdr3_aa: CASSYGLGISYEQYF
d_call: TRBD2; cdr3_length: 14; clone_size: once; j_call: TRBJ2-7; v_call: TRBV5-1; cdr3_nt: TGCGCCAGCAGTTTGGGGGGGAGGCCCTACGAGCAGTACTTC; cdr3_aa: CASSLGGRPYEQYF
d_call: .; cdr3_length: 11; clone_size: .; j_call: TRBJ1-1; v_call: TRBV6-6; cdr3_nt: TGTGCCAGCAGAGGGGACACTGAAGCTTTCTTT; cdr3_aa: CASRGDTEAFF
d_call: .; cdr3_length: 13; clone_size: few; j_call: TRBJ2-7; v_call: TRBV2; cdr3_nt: TGTGCCAGCAGTGAAGCTAGGTGGAGGGAGCAGTACTTC; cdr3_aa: CASSEARWREQYF
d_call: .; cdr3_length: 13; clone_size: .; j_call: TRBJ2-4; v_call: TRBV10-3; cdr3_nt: TGTGCCATCAGTGACGGATCGAAAAACATTCAGTACTTC; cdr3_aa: CAISDGSKNIQYF
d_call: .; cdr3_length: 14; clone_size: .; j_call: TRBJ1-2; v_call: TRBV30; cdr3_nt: TGTGCCTGGAGTGGTCTCCGCTTTACCTATGGCTACACCTTC; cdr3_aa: CAWSGLRFTYGYTF
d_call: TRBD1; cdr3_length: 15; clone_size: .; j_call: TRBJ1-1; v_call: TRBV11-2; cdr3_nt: TGTGCCAGCAGCTTAAATTCAGGGGGCAACACTGAAGCTTTCTTT; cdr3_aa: CASSLNSGGNTEAFF
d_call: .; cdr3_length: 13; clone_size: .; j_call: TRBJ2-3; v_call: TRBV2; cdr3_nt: TGTGCCAGCAACGGCCAGGGGACAGATACGCAGTATTTT; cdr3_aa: CASNGQGTDTQYF
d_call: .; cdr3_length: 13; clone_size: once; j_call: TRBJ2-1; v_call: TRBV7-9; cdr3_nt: TGTGCCAGCAGCCGTTCGGTCGCTACCGAGCAGTTCTTC; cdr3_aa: CASSRSVATEQFF
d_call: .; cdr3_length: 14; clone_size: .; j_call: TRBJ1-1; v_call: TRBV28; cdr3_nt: TGTGCCAGCATCTCTCGGGCGAGGGGGACTGAAGCTTTCTTT; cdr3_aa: CASISRARGTEAFF
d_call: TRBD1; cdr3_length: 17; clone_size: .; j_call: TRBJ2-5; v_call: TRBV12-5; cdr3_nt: TGTGCTAGTGGTTTGGGAAAGGGACAGGGGTACCAAGAGACCCAGTACTTC; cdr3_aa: CASGLGKGQGYQETQYF
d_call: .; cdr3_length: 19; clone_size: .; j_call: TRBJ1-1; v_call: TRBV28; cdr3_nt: TGTGCCAGCAGCCCTGTTTTTAAAACGGGTAAGGGGCTCTACACTGAAGCTTTCTTT; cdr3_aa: CASSPVFKTGKGLYTEAFF
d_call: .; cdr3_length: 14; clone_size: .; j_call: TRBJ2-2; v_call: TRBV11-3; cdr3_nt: TGTGCCAGCAGCAAACAGGGAGACACCGGGGAGCTGTTTTTT; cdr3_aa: CASSKQGDTGELFF
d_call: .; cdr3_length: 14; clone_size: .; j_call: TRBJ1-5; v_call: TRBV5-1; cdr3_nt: TGCGCCAGCAGCTTAGCAGGGGTAAATCAGCCCCAGCATTTT; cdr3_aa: CASSLAGVNQPQHF
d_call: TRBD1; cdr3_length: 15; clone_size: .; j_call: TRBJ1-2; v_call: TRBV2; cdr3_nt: TGTGCCAGCAGTGAAAATCAGGGGGGCGGGTATGGCTACACCTTC; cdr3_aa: CASSENQGGGYGYTF
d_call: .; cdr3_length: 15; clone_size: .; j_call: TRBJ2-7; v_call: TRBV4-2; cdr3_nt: TGTGCCAGCAGCCAATATCTCTCAAGCTCCTACGAGCAGTACTTC; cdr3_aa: CASSQYLSSSYEQYF
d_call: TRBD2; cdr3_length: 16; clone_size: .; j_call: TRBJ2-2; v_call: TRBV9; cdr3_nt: TGTGCCAGCAGCGTAGCAGCGGGGGGGCTTACCGGGGAGCTGTTTTTT; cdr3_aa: CASSVAAGGLTGELFF
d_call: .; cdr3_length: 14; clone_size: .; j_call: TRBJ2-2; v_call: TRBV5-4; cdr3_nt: TGTGCCAGCAGCTTGGATCAGAACACCGGGGAGCTGTTTTTT; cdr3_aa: CASSLDQNTGELFF
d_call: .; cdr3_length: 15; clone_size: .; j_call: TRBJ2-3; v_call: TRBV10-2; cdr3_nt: TGCGCCAGCAGTGAGTCGAGGGCTAGCACAGATACGCAGTATTTT; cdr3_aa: CASSESRASTDTQYF
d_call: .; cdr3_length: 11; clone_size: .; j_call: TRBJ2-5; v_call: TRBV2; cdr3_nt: TGTGCCAGCAGGGTAGCGGAGACCCAGTACTTC; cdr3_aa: CASRVAETQYF
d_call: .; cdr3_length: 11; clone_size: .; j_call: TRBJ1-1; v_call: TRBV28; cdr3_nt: TGTGCCAGCACCTATTACACTGAAGCTTTCTTT; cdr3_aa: CASTYYTEAFF
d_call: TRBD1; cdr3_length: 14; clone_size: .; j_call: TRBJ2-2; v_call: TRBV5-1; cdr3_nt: TGCGCCAGCAGCTTGGTACACCGGGACAGGCTGGTGTTTTTT; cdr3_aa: CASSLVHRDRLVFF
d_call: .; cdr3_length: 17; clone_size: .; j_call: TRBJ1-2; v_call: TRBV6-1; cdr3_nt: TGTGCCAGCAGTGAAGTAAACTGGGGCCCTATGCAATATGGCTACACCTTC; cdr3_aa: CASSEVNWGPMQYGYTF
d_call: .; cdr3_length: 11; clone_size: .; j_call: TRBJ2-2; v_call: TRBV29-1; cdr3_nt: TGCAGCGTTGACCGGGCCGGGGAGCTGTTTTTT; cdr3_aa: CSVDRAGELFF
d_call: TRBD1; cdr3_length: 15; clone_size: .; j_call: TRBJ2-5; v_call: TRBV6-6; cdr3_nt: TGTGCCAGCAGTTACGGGACAGGGGGCCTAGAGACCCAGTACTTC; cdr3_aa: CASSYGTGGLETQYF
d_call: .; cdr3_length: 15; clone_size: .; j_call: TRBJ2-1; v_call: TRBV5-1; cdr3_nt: TGCGCCAGCAGCCCCCGGGGCGAATCCGGGAATGAGCAGTTCTTC; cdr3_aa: CASSPRGESGNEQFF
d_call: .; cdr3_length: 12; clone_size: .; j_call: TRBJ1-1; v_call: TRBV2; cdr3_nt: TGTGCCAGCAATCGCATGAACACTGAAGCTTTCTTT; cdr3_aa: CASNRMNTEAFF
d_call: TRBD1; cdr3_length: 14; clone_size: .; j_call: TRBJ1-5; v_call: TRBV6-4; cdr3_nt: TGTGCCAGCAGTGAGTCGACAGGGCGTCAGCCCCAGCATTTT; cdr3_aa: CASSESTGRQPQHF
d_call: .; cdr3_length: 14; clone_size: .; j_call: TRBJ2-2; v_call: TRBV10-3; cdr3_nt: TGTGCCGCTCAAACAGGAGACAACACCGGGGAGCTGTTTTTT; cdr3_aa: CAAQTGDNTGELFF
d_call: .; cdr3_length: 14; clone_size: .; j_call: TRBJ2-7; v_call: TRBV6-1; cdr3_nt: TGTGCCAGCGCCCGGGACGGTAAGGTATACGAGCAGTACTTC; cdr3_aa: CASARDGKVYEQYF
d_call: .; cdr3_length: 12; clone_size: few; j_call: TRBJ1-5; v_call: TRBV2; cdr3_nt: TGTGCCAGCAGTGGGGGGAATCAGCCCCAGCATTTT; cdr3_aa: CASSGGNQPQHF
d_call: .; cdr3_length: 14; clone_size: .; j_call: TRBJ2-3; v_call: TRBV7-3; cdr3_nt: TGTGCCAGCAGCTTAGACGACCACCCAGATACGCAGTATTTT; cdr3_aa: CASSLDDHPDTQYF
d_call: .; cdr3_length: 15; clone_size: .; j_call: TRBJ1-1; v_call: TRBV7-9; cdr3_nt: TGTGCCAGCAAAAAGGGGTCAATGACCAACACTGAAGCTTTCTTT; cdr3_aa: CASKKGSMTNTEAFF
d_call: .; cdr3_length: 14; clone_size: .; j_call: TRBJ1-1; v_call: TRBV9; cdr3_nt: TGTGCCAGCAGCCGAGGCCCTGGGATGGATGAAGCTTTCTTT; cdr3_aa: CASSRGPGMDEAFF
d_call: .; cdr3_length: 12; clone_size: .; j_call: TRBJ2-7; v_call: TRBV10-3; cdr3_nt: TGTGCCATCTCAAGCAGGTCCTACGAGCAGTACTTC; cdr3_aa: CAISSRSYEQYF
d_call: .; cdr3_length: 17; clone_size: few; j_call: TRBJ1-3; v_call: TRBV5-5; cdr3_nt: TGTGCCAGCAGCTTGACGGGGGCCATCAGCTCTGGAAACACCATATATTTT; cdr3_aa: CASSLTGAISSGNTIYF
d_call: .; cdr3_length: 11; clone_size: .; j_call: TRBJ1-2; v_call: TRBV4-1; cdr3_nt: TGCGCCAGCAGCCAAGGGGGTGGCTACACCTTC; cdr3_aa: CASSQGGGYTF
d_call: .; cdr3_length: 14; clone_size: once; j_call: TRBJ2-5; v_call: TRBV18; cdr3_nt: TGTGCCAGCTCCCCTGAGACAGGAGAAGAGACCCAGTACTTC; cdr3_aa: CASSPETGEETQYF
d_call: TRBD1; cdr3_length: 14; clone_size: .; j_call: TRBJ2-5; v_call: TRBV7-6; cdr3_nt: TGTGCCAGCAGCCTGGGACAGGGCTGGGAGACCCAGTACTTC; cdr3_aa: CASSLGQGWETQYF
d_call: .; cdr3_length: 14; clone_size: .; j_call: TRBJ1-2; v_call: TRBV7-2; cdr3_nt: TGTGCCAGCAGCCAAGGTTTCGTGGGGGCTGGCTACACCTTC; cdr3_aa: CASSQGFVGAGYTF
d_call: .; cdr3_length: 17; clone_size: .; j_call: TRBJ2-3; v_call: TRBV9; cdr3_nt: TGTGCCAGCAGTGAGGAGGCGGGGAGACCTGGCACAGATACGCAGTATTTT; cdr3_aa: CASSEEAGRPGTDTQYF
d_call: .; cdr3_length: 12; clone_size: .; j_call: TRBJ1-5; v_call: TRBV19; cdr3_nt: TGTGCCAGTACCACCCCCCATCAGCCCCAGCATTTT; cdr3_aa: CASTTPHQPQHF
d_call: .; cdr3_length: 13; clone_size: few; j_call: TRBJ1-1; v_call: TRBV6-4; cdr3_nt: TGTGCCAGCAGTGTTTCACAGCAAACTGAAGCTTTCTTT; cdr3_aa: CASSVSQQTEAFF
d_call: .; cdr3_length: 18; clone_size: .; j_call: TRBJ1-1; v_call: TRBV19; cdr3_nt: TGTGCCAGTATCCCGTTCCGGTCAGGGGCGAGAATGAACACTGAAGCTTTCTTT; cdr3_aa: CASIPFRSGARMNTEAFF
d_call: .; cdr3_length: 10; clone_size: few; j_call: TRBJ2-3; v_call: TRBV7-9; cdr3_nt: TGTGCCAGCAGCTGGGATACGCAGTATTTT; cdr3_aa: CASSWDTQYF
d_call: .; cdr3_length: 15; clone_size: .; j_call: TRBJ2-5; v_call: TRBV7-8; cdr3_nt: TGTGCCAGCAGCCTTAACAGGGCCGTTCAAGAGACCCAGTACTTC; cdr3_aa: CASSLNRAVQETQYF